The clone carrying this T cell receptor (beta chain) was observed at least ten times. TCRdb re-derived calls from the RT-PCR reads in MiXCR, one entry per CDR3 protein. The sample has about 680,000 distinct CDR3 sequences; around 14% are singletons. There are 15 residues in the CDR3. The V end lost 1 base, the J end lost 7 bases, and 14 bases lay between the germline ends. Sequenced sample: memory CD4+ T cells from blood. The TCR sequence derives from a female donor in good health, serving as a healthy control. The chain joins TRBV12-3 or TRBV12-4 to TRBJ2-4; D might be TRBD1 or TRBD2, each matching 5 bases. This CDR3 is CASSLGFGGGNIQYF. CDR3 in DNA: TGTGCCAGCAGTTTAGGGTTTGGGGGTGGGAACATTCAGTACTTC.